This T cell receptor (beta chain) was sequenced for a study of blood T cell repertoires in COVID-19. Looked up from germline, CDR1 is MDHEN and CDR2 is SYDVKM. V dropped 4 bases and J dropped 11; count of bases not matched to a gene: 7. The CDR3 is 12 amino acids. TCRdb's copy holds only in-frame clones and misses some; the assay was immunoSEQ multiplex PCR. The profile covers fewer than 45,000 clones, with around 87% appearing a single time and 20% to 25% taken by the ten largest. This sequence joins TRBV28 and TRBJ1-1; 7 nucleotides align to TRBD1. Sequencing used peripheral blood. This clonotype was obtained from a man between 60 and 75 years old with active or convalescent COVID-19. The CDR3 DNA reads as TGTGCCAGCAGTTCCGACAGGGATGGGGCTTTCTTT. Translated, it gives CASSSDRDGAFF.